This T cell receptor (beta chain) was recorded in a study of cytomegalovirus exposure and HLA in healthy donors. General study findings and limits: Further analysis, carried out later, found HLA-associated TCR beta chains more clonally expanded than equally common other chains.

The germline V gene encodes CDR1 LGHNA and CDR2 YNFKEQ. V was clipped by 3 bases and J by 7 bases, with 9 bases between them. The CDR3 is 12 residues long. As regards this clone: Its antigen is not identified.

PCR involved 60 Vbeta and 13 Jbeta primers. The assay was immunoSEQ multiplex PCR, and TCRdb's table has in-frame clones only and misses some. This sample's table reports under 150,000 clones. The V call is TRBV4-2, the J call TRBJ1-1; a weak D match, TRBD1 (6 bases). The source of this sequence is a man aged 40-50 years in good health and CMV-seronegative. The sample was PBMCs. The chain's CDR3 is CASSHAQGEAFF. The CDR3 coding sequence is TGTGCCAGCAGCCACGCACAGGGTGAAGCTTTCTTT.